This record looks at one T cell receptor beta chain sequence and its context. Using immunoSEQ multiplex PCR, the repertoire was profiled, and TCRdb retains in-frame clones only, with some absent. The table includes roughly 130,000 clones, 82% detected once. CDR3 length: 16 residues. The V gene end was trimmed by 2 bases and the J gene end by 6 bases; junction bases not matched to a gene: 7. Germline V gives CDR1 SGHDT, CDR2 YYEEEE. The data were taken from a study of blood T cell repertoires in COVID-19. Sequenced input: peripheral blood. This TCR was sampled from a woman in her 70s with acute or convalescent COVID-19. The V gene is TRBV5-6, the J gene TRBJ1-6, with TRBD1 matching over 8 bases. The DNA of the CDR3 is TGTGCCAGCAGCTTAAATCCGGGACAGGCTAATTCACCCCTCCACTTT. This codes for CASSLNPGQANSPLHF.